These 16 T cell receptor beta chains came from one sample sequenced in a study of CD8+ T cells in alopecia areata. The treatment is: oral pan-JAK inhibitor, 5-10 mg twice daily. Reverse transcription of extracted RNA yielded cDNA, which provided the sequencing template. Generated by immunoSEQ multiplex PCR, the TCRdb table keeps only in-frame clones and is missing some. The sample lists roughly 100,000 clones; around 60% were seen once. Specimen: CD8+ T cells sorted from blood, collected between weeks 55 and 70, from a patient treated with tofacitinib. The receptors come from a human donor with alopecia areata.

This chain uses TRBV13 with TRBJ1-2, with 8 bases lining up with TRBD1. There are 15 residues in the CDR3. Germline loops: CDR1 PRHDT, CDR2 FYEKMQ (reference sequence). V lost 0 bases to trimming and J lost 4 bases; unmatched junction nucleotides: 4. CDR3 nucleotides: TGTGCCAGCAGCTTAGGCCGGACAGGGTTCTATGGCTACACCTTC. It is translated as CASSLGRTGFYGYTF.

This clone was seen only a few times. The V gene is TRBV5-1, the J gene TRBJ1-6; 9 nucleotides match TRBD1. Germline V gene data show CDR1 as SGHRS and CDR2 as YFSETQ. This CDR3 has 15 residues. V shed 4 bases and J 7 bases; nucleotides not matched to a gene: 6. The CDR3 loop reads CASSGGDRVNSPLHF. The DNA for the CDR3 is TGCGCCAGCAGCGGCGGGGACAGGGTAAATTCACCCCTCCACTTT.

The rearrangement links TRBV27 to TRBJ2-2; D is ambiguous. The CDR3 length is 14 residues. Trimming took off 6 bases at V and 4 bases at J, with 12 bases between the two ends. CDR1 and CDR2 (germline): MNHEY, SMNVEV (reference sequence). As DNA, the CDR3 is TGTGCCAGCAGCCGCTACTTGGGCACCGGGGAGCTGTTTTTT. This sequence encodes CASSRYLGTGELFF.

This clone was picked up a small number of times. This chain uses TRBV6-5 with TRBJ1-2; D is possibly TRBD1 (6 bases). The V gene lost 1 base and the J gene lost 6 bases, with 9 bases spanning the gap. The CDR3 runs 13 residues. The germline V gene encodes CDR1 MNHEY and CDR2 SVGAGI. As DNA, the CDR3 is TGTGCCAGCAGTTACTTGGCAGGGGATGGCTACACCTTC. Amino acids: CASSYLAGDGYTF.

The rearrangement uses TRBV5-6 and TRBJ2-1; no definite D call. V lost 0 bases to trimming and J lost 10 bases, with 5 bases between them. The CDR3 spans 11 residues. The germline V gene encodes CDR1 SGHDT and CDR2 YYEEEE. This CDR3 reads CASSLGPEQFF. CDR3 DNA: TGTGCCAGCAGCTTGGGTCCGGAGCAGTTCTTC.

CDR3 amino acids: CASSPTTGGVISGANVLTF. The CDR3 DNA reads TGTGCCAGCAGCCCGACGACAGGGGGCGTAATTTCTGGGGCCAACGTCCTGACTTTC. The rearrangement links TRBV7-9 to TRBJ2-6, with 10 positions matching TRBD1. Looked up from germline, CDR1 is SEHNR and CDR2 is FQNEAQ (reference sequence). The CDR3 is 19 residues long. V trimming: 5 bases; J trimming: 1 base; junction bases outside the gene matches: 11.

The chain uses TRBV5-1 and TRBJ1-2; a possible D gene is TRBD1 (5 bases). This CDR3 comprises 22 residues. CDR1 is SGHRS, CDR2 YFSETQ, per germline. The V and J ends lost 0 bases and 2 bases respectively, with 32 bases between them. The DNA for the CDR3 is TGCGCCAGCAGCTTGGACAGTGTCTTTCGGGGGTCCCAGCCAGGGATCAACTATGGCTACACCTTC. The encoded protein is CASSLDSVFRGSQPGINYGYTF.

This clone appeared a few times. This chain joins TRBV5-6 and TRBJ1-6; 8 nucleotides align to TRBD1. Germline-derived CDR1 and CDR2 are SGHDT and YYEEEE. The CDR3 is 15 residues long. J was trimmed by 7 bases and V by 2 bases; bases with no gene match: 5. The CDR3 DNA reads as TGTGCCAGCAGCTTTCCGACAGGGGAAAATTCACCCCTCCACTTT. As protein: CASSFPTGENSPLHF.

The chain couples TRBV5-1 to TRBJ1-5, with 10 bases that match TRBD1. V shed 4 bases, J shed 7 bases, and the junction held 8 bases outside the gene matches. This CDR3 spans 15 amino acids. In germline, CDR1 is SGHRS, CDR2 YFSETQ. The CDR3 nucleotides read TGCGCCAGCAGCGTTGACAGGGGGCGAGGCCAGCCCCAGCATTTT. Protein sequence: CASSVDRGRGQPQHF.

This clone was recorded a few times. The rearrangement uses TRBV7-9 and TRBJ2-4; 8 bases are a match to TRBD1. Germline V CDR1 and CDR2: SEHNR, FQNEAQ (reference sequence). Trimming removed 4 bases from V and 0 bases from J; junction bases left unmatched: 5. This CDR3 region has 16 residues. CDR3: CASSSRQGIAKNIQYF. CDR3 DNA: TGTGCCAGCAGCTCCCGACAGGGGATAGCCAAAAACATTCAGTACTTC.

For the CDR3, the DNA is TGTGCCAGCAGTTACCGGGGGATGAACGAGCAGTACTTC. Protein product: CASSYRGMNEQYF. The rearrangement uses TRBV27 and TRBJ2-7; a weak D match, TRBD2 (6 bases). Trimming pared 4 bases from V and 5 bases from J, leaving 12 bases between. The V gene's germline CDR1 is MNHEY and CDR2 SMNVEV (reference sequence). CDR3 length: 13 amino acids.

This clone was recorded a few times. This rearrangement joins TRBV7-9 to TRBJ2-1, with a tentative D call TRBD2 (7 bases). Germline V lookup: CDR1 SEHNR, CDR2 FQNEAQ (reference sequence). Trimming pared 4 bases from V and 4 bases from J, leaving 20 bases between. The length of the CDR3 is 17 residues. The CDR3 sequence is CASSSPVAGALYNEQFF. The CDR3 nucleotides read TGTGCCAGCAGCTCCCCCGTCGCGGGGGCTTTATACAATGAGCAGTTCTTC.

This clone was counted only a few times. This CDR3 reads CAISTTVNTEAFF. CDR3 nucleotides: TGTGCCATCAGTACCACAGTGAACACTGAAGCTTTCTTT. J is TRBJ1-1 and V is TRBV10-3, with D unclear. Germline CDR1 and CDR2: ENHRY and SYGVKD. The CDR3 is made up of 13 amino acids. V lost 5 bases to trimming and J lost 0 bases, with 7 bases between them.

This clone was detected only once. The J gene is TRBJ1-1, the V gene TRBV5-1; 10 nucleotides agree with TRBD1. The germline V gene has CDR1 SGHRS and CDR2 YFSETQ. The CDR3 spans 14 residues. J gave up 6 bases and V 4 bases, and 6 bases lay outside the gene matches. This CDR3 reads CASSPRGTGAEAFF. The CDR3 bases are TGCGCCAGCAGCCCCCGAGGGACAGGGGCTGAAGCTTTCTTT.

The chain recombines TRBV7-9 with TRBJ2-7, with 9 bases aligning to TRBD1. Losses at the gene ends were 5 bases for V and 5 bases for J; bases not matched to a gene: 7. The CDR3 is 14 residues long. The germline V gene has CDR1 SEHNR and CDR2 FQNEAQ (reference sequence). The CDR3 DNA reads TGTGCCAGCAGCCTGGGACAGGGTGCAAACGAGCAGTACTTC. It specifies CASSLGQGANEQYF.

CDR3 residues: CASSVRTSAYNEQFF. In DNA form, the CDR3 reads TGTGCCAGCAGTGTCCGGACGTCCGCCTACAATGAGCAGTTCTTC. The genes are TRBV25-1 and TRBJ2-1; D is unclear. This CDR3 is 15 amino acids long. Germline loops: CDR1 MGHDK, CDR2 SYGVNS. V dropped 4 bases and J dropped 2 bases, with 12 bases sitting between them.